This entry concerns a single TCR beta chain. Study processing details: Amplification from reference gene primers served as the basis for estimated nucleated cell counts. Sequencing used immunoSEQ multiplex PCR; TCRdb keeps in-frame clones, though not all of them. V and J calls and clone size are those listed in that table; D and trimming were worked out from the DNA. The sample includes some 260,000 clones, approximately 88% of them seen just once. These data come from a study of blood T cell repertoires in COVID-19. Turning to the study itself: Samples representing acute and convalescent COVID-19 were sourced from the United States, Italy and Spain. The cDNA or gDNA used as material had been derived from T cells, B-cell-depleted T cells, or PBMCs.

CDR1 MNHEY and CDR2 SVGAGI come from the germline V gene. The CDR3 sequence is 15 residues long. Trimming pared 6 bases from V and 0 bases from J, leaving 12 bases between. The chain couples TRBV6-5 to TRBJ1-5, with D tentatively TRBD1 (5 bases). This sequence originates from a woman in her thirties with acute or convalescent COVID-19. The sequenced sample was peripheral blood. The CDR3 sequence is CASSPRVSSNQPQHF. CDR3 in DNA: TGTGCCAGCAGCCCCAGGGTGTCTAGCAATCAGCCCCAGCATTTT.